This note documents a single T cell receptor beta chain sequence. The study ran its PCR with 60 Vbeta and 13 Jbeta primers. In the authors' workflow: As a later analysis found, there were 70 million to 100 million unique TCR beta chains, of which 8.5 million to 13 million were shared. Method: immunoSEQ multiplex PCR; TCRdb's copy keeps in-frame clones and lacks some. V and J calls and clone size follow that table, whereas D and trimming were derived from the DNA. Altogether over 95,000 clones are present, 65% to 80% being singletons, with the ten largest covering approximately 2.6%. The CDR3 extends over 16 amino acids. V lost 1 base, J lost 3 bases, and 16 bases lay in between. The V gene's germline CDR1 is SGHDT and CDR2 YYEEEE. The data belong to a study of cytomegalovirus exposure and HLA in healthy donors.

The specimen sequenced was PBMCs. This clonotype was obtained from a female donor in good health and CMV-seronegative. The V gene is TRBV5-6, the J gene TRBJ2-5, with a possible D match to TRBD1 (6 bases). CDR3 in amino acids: CASSLSRGFGKETQYF. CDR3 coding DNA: TGTGCCAGCAGCTTGAGCAGGGGCTTTGGGAAAGAGACCCAGTACTTC.